One TCR beta chain is described in this entry. This clonotype has a count of ten or more. Its recognized antigen is unknown. The record has no base qualities; no much larger clone is one base away. The data were obtained in a study of T cells in Graves' hyperthyroidism and ophthalmopathy (dated 2019 in TCRdb). With regard to the full study: Peripheral blood samples were taken at the time of initial diagnosis, prior to any treatment. A discovery cohort of about a hundred patients, roughly 40 with Graves' ophthalmopathy and fewer than 65 with stable Graves' hyperthyroidism, was used to find distinguishing TCR V-J signatures. Whether ophthalmopathy could be predicted prospectively was tested in an independent validation cohort made up of roughly 19 hyperthyroidism patients plus 17 patients who later progressed to ophthalmopathy. The roughly 100 discovery patients were divided at random into training and test sets in a 7:3 ratio. In addition, the study compared T-cell repertoires in thyroid tissue and in blood from 6 or 7 Graves' hyperthyroidism patients. After blood sampling, hyperthyroidism patients were treated with methimazole at a starting dose of 30 mg daily, and ophthalmopathy patients were treated with high-dose intravenous methylprednisolone. According to the paper, TCR Vbeta CDR3 sequencing was carried out on roughly 130 peripheral blood samples, which came from under 50 ophthalmopathy, 70 to 80 hyperthyroidism and approximately 17 progressor patients. Points the paper makes about the study in general: No statistical method was used to fix the sample size in advance, and group allocation was not hidden from the investigators. In validation, progression to ophthalmopathy was predicted by the model with about 70% sensitivity and 72.22% specificity, a median of around 6.5 months before onset. Blood samples also contained most of the expanded thyroid clonotypes (frequency above 0.001), which suggests that blood repertoires may reflect thyroid immune responses. A model built on a 13 V-J signature distinguished ophthalmopathy from stable hyperthyroidism, reaching approximately 89% sensitivity and around 82% specificity in cross-validation and 80%/75% in testing.

The hyperthyroidism patients were between 18 and 65 years old and newly diagnosed, with a disease duration of less than 2 months. The study excluded patients with uncontrolled infections, other autoimmune diseases, pregnancy or lactation. Diagnoses relied on clinical symptoms, serum thyroxine and TRAb, thyroid ultrasound and orbital computed tomography. Blood from progressor patients was collected at the time of first diagnosis with hyperthyroidism, before any ophthalmopathy symptoms had appeared. PBMCs were separated from 10 ml of fresh peripheral blood using Ficoll-Paque density gradient centrifugation. Patients classed as progressors first received a Graves' hyperthyroidism diagnosis and then went on to develop ophthalmopathy during follow-up. Trizol reagent was used to extract total RNA, and RNA quality was then checked on an Agilent 2100 Bioanalyzer. V gives up 8 bases and J gives up 0 bases, and the segment between their germline ends measures 20 bases. The CDR3 goes from the cysteine to the phenylalanine over 15 residues. Kept here is only the CDR3 DNA, which spans 45 bases and is read in frame from base 1. Based on the germline V gene (reference sequence), the CDR1 and CDR2 sequences are DFQATT and SNEGSKA.

The TCR beta CDR3 regions were amplified from RNA transcripts. For the first round of RT-PCR on the TCR CDR3, the HTBI primer set was used together with the Qiagen OneStep RT-PCR kit. A second multiplex PCR round built the libraries, followed by size selection and purification. Libraries were sequenced paired-end with 100 bp reads on an Illumina HiSeq2000. The source study handled its data this way. SOAPnuke was used to process the raw data, removing reads that contained adapters or uncalled bases, had a mean Phred below 15, or lacked an exact match to the constant primer or identifier. High-quality paired reads were merged using COPE v1.2.5, and each unique nucleotide sequence was defined as a clonotype. MiTCR v1.1 was used to align clonotypes to the IMGT TRBV, TRBD and TRBJ reference segments. Analysis was restricted to V-J combinations with a frequency above 0.0001, which covered roughly 99% of repertoires. A TCS score was defined as the ratio of F50 (clonal expansion) to E x V (chaos), with BLOSUM62-based TCRdist applied between CDR3 peptides within each V-J. Welch's t-statistics and random forest reduced around 510 V-J features to about 13, which were used in a naive Bayes classifier (R e1071). The raw public data were reprocessed by TCRdb itself: fastp quality trimming at Q25, MiXCR clonotype calling, in-frame beta chains only. Rows with one shared CDR3 protein collapse into an entry with the most common genes and DNA. The authors' filters were not applied to this entry. The table for this sample lists 370,000 or so distinct CDR3 sequences; approximately 14% of them were counted only once. 28% of the sample lies in the top ten.

The sequenced material came from blood. This sequence uses TRBV20-1 and TRBJ2-7, with the identity of the D gene unclear. This receptor was identified in a woman under 30 with Graves' hyperthyroidism that later progressed to Graves' ophthalmopathy. DNA sequence: TGCAGTAACTTTCAGCTTAGCATGAGCTCCTACGAGCAGTACTTC. Its translation is CSNFQLSMSSYEQYF.